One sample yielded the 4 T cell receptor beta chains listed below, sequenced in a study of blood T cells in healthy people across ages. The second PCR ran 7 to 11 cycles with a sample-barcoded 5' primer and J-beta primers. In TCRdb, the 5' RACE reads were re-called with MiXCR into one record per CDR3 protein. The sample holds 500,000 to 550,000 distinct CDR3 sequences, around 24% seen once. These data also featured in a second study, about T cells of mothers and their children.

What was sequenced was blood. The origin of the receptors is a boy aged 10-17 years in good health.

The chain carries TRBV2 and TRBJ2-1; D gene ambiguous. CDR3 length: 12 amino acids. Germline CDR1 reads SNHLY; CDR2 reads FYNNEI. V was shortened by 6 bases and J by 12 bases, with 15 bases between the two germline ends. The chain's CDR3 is CASSDLGSWQFF. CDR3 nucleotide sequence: TGTGCCAGCAGCGATCTAGGGTCCTGGCAGTTCTTC.

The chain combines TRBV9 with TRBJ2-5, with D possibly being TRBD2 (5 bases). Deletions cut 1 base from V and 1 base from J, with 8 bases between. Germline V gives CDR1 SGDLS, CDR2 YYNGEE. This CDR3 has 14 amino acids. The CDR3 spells CASSVSGSQETQYF. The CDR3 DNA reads TGTGCCAGCAGCGTAAGCGGAAGCCAAGAGACCCAGTACTTC.

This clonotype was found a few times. The CDR3: CASSLERSSGLYEQYF. CDR3 nucleotides: TGTGCCAGCAGTTTAGAGAGGTCTAGCGGCCTCTACGAGCAGTACTTC. The gene calls are TRBV12-3 or TRBV12-4 and TRBJ2-7; TRBD2 matches 7 bases. This CDR3 region has 16 residues. Trimming took 1 base from V and 3 from J; bases not matched to a gene: 9.

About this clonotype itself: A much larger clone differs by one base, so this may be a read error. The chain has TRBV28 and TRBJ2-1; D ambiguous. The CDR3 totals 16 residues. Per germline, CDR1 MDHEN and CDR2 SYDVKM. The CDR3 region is CASSLWELGSHNEQFF. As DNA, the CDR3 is TGTGCCAGCAGTTTATGGGAGTTAGGCTCCCACAATGAGCAGTTCTTC.